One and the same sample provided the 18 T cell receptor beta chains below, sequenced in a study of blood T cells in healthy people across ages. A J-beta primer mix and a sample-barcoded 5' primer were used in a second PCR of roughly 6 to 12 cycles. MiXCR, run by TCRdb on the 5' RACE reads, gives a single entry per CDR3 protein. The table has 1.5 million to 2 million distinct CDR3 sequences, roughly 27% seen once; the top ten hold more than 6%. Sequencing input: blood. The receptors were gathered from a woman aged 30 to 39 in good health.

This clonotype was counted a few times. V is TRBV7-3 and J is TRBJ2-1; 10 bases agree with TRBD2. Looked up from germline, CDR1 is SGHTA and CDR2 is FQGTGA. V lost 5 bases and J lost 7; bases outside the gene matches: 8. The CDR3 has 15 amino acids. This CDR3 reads CASSTASGGPNEQFF. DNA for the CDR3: TGTGCCAGCAGCACGGCTAGCGGGGGTCCTAATGAGCAGTTCTTC.

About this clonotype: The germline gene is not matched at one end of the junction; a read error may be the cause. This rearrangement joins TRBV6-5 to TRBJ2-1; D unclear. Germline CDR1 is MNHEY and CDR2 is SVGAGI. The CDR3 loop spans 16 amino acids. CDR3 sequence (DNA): TGTGCCAGCAGCTACTCGGGCTCCGGCTCCTACAATGAGCAGTTCTTC. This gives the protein CASSYSGSGSYNEQFF.

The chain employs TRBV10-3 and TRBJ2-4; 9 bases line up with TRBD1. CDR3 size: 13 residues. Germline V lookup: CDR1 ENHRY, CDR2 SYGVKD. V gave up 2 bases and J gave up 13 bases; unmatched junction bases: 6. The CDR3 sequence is CAISENRGHGQYF. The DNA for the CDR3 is TGTGCCATCAGTGAGAACAGGGGGCACGGGCAGTACTTC.

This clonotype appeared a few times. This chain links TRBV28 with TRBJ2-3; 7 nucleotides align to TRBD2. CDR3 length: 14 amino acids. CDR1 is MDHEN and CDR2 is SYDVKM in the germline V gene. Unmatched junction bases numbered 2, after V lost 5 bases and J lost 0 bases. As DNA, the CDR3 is TGTGCCAGCAGTGGGGAGGGAAGCACAGATACGCAGTATTTT. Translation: CASSGEGSTDTQYF.

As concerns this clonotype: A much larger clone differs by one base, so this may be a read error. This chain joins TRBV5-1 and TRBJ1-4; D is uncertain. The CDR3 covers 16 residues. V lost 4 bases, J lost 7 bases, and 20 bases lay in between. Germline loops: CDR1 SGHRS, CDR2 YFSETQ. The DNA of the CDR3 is TGCGCCAGCAGCCAGGCGTTCGGCCAGTTAAGTGAAAAACTGTTTTTT. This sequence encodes CASSQAFGQLSEKLFF.

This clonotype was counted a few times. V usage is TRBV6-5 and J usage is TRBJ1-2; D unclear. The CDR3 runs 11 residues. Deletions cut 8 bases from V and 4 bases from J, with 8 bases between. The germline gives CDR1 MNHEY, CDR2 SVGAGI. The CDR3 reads CASGEFYGYTF. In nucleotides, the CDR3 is TGTGCCAGCGGGGAGTTCTATGGCTACACCTTC.

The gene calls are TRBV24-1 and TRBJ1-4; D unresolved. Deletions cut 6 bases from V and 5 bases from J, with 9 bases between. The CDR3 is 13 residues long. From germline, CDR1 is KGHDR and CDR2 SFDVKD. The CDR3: CATSSPENEKLFF. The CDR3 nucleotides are TGTGCCACCAGTAGTCCTGAAAATGAAAAACTGTTTTTT.

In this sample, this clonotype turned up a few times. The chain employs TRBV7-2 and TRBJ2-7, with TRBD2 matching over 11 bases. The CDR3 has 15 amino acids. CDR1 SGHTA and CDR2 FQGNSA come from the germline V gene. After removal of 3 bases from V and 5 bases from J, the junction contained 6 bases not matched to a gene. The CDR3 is CASSLPSGRRDEQYF. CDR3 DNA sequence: TGTGCCAGCAGCTTGCCTAGCGGGAGGCGAGACGAGCAGTACTTC.

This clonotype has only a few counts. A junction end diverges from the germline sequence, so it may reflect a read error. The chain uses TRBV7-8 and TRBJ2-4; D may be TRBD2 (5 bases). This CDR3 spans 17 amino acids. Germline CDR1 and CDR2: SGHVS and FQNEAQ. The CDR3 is CASSLAYGPLAKNIRYF. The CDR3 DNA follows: TGTGCCAGCAGCTTAGCGTATGGACCTCTAGCCAAAAACATTCGGTACTTC.

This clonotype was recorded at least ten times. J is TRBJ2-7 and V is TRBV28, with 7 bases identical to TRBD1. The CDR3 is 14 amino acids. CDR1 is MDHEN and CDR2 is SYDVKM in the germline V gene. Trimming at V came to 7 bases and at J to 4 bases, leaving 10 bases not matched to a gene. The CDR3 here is CASKTGTVLYEQYF. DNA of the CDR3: TGTGCCAGCAAAACCGGGACAGTACTATACGAGCAGTACTTC.

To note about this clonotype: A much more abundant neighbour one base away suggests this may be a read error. In nucleotides, the CDR3 is TGCGCCAGCAGGGGGGATTGGCGGAATTACAATGAGCAGTTCTTC. Protein sequence: CASRGDWRNYNEQFF. This chain connects TRBV10-2 to TRBJ2-1; D may be TRBD1 or TRBD2 (5 bases each). Germline CDR1 WSHSY, CDR2 SAAADI. Trimming removed 6 bases from V and 4 bases from J, with 16 bases in between. This CDR3 contains 15 residues.

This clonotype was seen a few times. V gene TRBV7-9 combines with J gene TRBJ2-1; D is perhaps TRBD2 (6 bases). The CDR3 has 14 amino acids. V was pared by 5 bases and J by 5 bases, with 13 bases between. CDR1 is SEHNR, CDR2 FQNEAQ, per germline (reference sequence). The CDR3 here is CASSDRGGNNEQFF. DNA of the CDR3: TGTGCCAGCAGCGATCGCGGCGGGAACAATGAGCAGTTCTTC.

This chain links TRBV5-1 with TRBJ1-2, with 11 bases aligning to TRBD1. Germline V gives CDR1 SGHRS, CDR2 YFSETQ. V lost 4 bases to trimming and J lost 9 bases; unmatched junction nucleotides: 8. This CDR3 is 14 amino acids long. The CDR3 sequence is CASSPGQGATSYTF. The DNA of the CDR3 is TGCGCCAGCAGCCCTGGACAGGGGGCTACAAGCTACACCTTC.

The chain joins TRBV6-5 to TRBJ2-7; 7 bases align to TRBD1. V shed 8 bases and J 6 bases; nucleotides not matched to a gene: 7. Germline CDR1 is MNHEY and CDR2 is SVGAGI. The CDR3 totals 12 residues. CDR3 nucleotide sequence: TGTGCCAGCGGGGACAGAGCTGTCGAGCAGTACTTC. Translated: CASGDRAVEQYF.

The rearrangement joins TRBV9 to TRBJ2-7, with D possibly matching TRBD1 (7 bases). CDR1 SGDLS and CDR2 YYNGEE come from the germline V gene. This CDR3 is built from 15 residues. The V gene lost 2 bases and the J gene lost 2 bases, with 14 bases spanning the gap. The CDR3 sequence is CASSVEQGEAYEQYF. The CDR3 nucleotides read TGTGCCAGCAGCGTGGAGCAGGGGGAGGCCTACGAGCAGTACTTC. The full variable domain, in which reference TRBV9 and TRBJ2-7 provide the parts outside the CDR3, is DSGVTQTPKHLITATGQRVTLRCSPRSGDLSVYWYQQSLDQGLQFLIQYYNGEERAKGNILERFSAQQFPDLHSELNLSSLELGDSALYFCASSVEQGEAYEQYFGPGTRLTVT.

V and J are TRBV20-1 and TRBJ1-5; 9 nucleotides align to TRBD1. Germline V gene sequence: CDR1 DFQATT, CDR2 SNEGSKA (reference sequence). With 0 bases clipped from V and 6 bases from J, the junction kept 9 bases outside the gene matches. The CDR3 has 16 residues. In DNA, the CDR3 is TGCAGTGCTAGAGACCCGCACAGGGGGCTAGGTCAGCCCCAGCATTTT. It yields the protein CSARDPHRGLGQPQHF.

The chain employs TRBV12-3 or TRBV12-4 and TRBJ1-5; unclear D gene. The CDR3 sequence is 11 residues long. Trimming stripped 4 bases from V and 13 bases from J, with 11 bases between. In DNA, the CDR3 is TGTGCCAGCAGTTCAGTCGGGTCTCAGCATTTT. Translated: CASSSVGSQHF.

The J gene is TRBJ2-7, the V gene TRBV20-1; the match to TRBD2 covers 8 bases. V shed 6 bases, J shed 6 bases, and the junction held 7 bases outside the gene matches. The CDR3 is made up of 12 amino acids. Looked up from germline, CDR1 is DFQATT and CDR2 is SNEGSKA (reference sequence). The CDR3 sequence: CSALRGAREQYF. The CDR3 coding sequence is TGCAGTGCCCTGCGGGGGGCACGCGAGCAGTACTTC.